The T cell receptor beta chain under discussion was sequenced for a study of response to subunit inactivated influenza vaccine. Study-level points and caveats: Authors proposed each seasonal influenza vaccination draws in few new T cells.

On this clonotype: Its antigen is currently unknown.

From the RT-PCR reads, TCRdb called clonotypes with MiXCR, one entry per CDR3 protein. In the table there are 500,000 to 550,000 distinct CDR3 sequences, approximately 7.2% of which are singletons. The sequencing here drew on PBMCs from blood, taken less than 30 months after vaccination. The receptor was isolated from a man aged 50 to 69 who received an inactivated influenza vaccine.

CDR3 region: CASSPLPDGKETQYF. The DNA for the CDR3 is TGCGCCAGCAGCCCCCTTCCCGACGGCAAAGAGACCCAGTACTTC. V gene TRBV4-3 combines with J gene TRBJ2-5; D uncertain. Germline CDR1 is LGHNA and CDR2 is YSLEER. The CDR3 is 15 residues long. V lost 4 bases to trimming and J lost 3 bases, with 15 bases between them.